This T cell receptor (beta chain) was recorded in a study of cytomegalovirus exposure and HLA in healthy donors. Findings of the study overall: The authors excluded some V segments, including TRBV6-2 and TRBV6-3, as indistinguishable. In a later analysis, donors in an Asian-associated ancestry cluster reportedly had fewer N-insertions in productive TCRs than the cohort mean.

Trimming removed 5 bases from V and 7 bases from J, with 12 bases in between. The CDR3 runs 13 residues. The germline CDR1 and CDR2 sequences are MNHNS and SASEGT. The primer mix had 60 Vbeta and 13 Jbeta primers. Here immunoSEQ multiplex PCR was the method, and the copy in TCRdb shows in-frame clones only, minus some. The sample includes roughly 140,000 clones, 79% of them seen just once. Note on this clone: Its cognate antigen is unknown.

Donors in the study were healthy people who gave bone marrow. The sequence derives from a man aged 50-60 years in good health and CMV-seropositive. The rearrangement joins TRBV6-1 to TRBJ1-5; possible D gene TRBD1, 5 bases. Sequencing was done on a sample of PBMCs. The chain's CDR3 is CASSRQFGQPQHF. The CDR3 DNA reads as TGTGCCAGCAGTCGACAGTTTGGACAGCCCCAGCATTTT.